The clone carrying this T cell receptor (beta chain) was seen repeatedly, ten times or more. What it recognizes is unknown. Clinical symptoms, serum thyroxine, TRAb, thyroid ultrasound and orbital computed tomography informed diagnoses. Trimming cost V 1 base and J 2 bases, with 9 bases left between them. The CDR3 has 14 residues. Germline CDR1 SEHNR, CDR2 FQNEAQ (reference sequence). Template material for amplifying TCR beta CDR3 regions consisted of RNA transcripts. HTBI primers drove first-round RT-PCR of the TCR CDR3. TCRdb analysed the multiplex PCR reads with MiXCR anew, one entry per CDR3 protein. The table has 600,000 to 850,000 distinct CDR3 sequences, about 19% seen once. This sample was included in a study of T cells in Graves' hyperthyroidism and ophthalmopathy. Study-wide results and limits: Through a model of 13 V-J features, ophthalmopathy was separated from stable hyperthyroidism. Most clonotypes expanded in thyroid above 0.001 were likewise present in blood.

This TCR derives from a woman aged 45 to 65 with Graves' hyperthyroidism that later progressed to Graves' ophthalmopathy. This chain connects TRBV7-9 to TRBJ2-7; D call uncertain. The sequenced material came from blood. In DNA, the CDR3 is TGTGCCAGCAGCTTAGATCTCGATACCTACGAGCAGTACTTC. This codes for CASSLDLDTYEQYF.